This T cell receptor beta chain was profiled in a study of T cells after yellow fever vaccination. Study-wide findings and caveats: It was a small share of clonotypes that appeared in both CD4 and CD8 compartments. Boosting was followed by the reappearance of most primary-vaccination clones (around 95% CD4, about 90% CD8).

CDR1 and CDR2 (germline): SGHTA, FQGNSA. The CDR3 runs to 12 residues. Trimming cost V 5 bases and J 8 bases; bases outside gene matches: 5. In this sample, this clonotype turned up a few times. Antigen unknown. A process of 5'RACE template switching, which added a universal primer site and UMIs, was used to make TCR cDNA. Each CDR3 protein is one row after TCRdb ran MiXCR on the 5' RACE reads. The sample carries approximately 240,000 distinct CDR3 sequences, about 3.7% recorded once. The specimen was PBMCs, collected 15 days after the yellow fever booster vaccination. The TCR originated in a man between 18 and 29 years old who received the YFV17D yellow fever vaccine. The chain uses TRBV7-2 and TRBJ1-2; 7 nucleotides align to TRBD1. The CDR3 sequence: CASSPPGGGYTF. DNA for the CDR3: TGTGCCAGCAGCCCCCCAGGGGGGGGCTACACCTTC.